The clone carrying this T cell receptor beta chain was picked up a small number of times. Antigen: not known. These data belong to a study of T cell repertoires in cytomegalovirus infection. TCRdb processed the reads anew with MiXCR; each CDR3 protein has one entry. The sample contains a few hundred thousand distinct CDR3 sequences, less than 25% of which appear only once. V was shortened by 1 base and J by 0 bases, with 8 bases between the two germline ends. The V gene's germline CDR1 is SGHNT and CDR2 YYREEE (reference sequence). This CDR3 spans 15 amino acids. Specimen: cultured PBMCs, collected from culture after CMV antigen stimulation. The V and J genes are TRBV5-4 and TRBJ1-3; TRBD1 might be the D (5 bases). The clonotype was recovered from a human donor in good health (CMV status not recorded). Some clones in this sample may be carry-over from other donors' samples. The CDR3 sequence: CASSLSDSSGNTIYF. DNA of the CDR3: TGTGCCAGCAGCTTGAGCGACAGCTCTGGAAACACCATATATTTT.